Given below is one T cell receptor (beta chain) in context. Its antigen is unknown. Here immunoSEQ multiplex PCR was the method, and the copy in TCRdb shows in-frame clones only, minus some. This sample has millions of clones, with about 92% found just once. These data belong to a study of shared clonotypes between healthy human individuals. Study results and caveats: It was expected that sequencing depth would affect clonotype sharing among donors. Naive CD4 clonotype sharing across several donors was about 5%.

Germline V gene lookup returns CDR1 SGHDT and CDR2 YYEEEE. The CDR3 sequence is 14 residues long. V was shortened by 1 base and J by 14 bases, with 16 bases between the two germline ends. Naive CD8 cells, CD45RO-negative and positively selected for CCR7, excluded terminally differentiated effector memory CD45RA+ cells. Specimen: naive CD8+ T cells from PBMCs. The source is a young man in good health. Some clones in this sample may be carry-over from other donors' samples. The chain combines TRBV5-6 with TRBJ1-6, with D unresolved. CDR3 sequence reads: CASSLQSFAGSLHF. The CDR3, as DNA: TGTGCCAGCAGCTTGCAGTCCTTTGCGGGATCCCTCCACTTT.